Here is one TCR beta chain with its context. This specimen belongs to a study of regulatory and conventional T cells in breast cancer. The CDR3 runs 17 residues. The V gene lost 5 bases and the J gene lost 6 bases, with 23 bases spanning the gap. Germline assignment: CDR1 MDHEN and CDR2 SYDVKM. TCRdb called the PCR reads again in MiXCR, with one record for every CDR3 protein. The sample records approximately 9,600 distinct CDR3 sequences, nearly 35% being singletons. V and J are TRBV28 and TRBJ1-5; unclear D gene. The source material was conventional T cells from blood. The clonotype comes from a male donor in good health. CDR3 nucleotide sequence: TGTGCCAGCAGTCTTCACCTCGGGCCGGGCGGCGGTCAGCCCCAGCATTTT. Translating it yields CASSLHLGPGGGQPQHF.